A selection of T cell receptor beta chains follows, all from one sample in a study of blood T cell repertoires in COVID-19. Generated by immunoSEQ multiplex PCR, the TCRdb table keeps only in-frame clones and is missing some. The sample lists some 220,000 clones, more than 75% occurring once. Sequenced sample: peripheral blood. These TCRs come from a woman aged 70 to 79 with COVID-19, enrolled during active disease. Both conserved end residues are part of each CDR3. A D gene is named only where the DNA matches it firmly. Clone size appears in some rows only: once, few, many, or a class for an expanded clone.

abundance,d_gene,j_gene,v_gene,CDR3aa,CDR3nt
few,TRBD1,TRBJ2-3,TRBV19,CASSAPGQGADTQYF,TGTGCCAGTAGTGCGCCGGGACAGGGCGCAGATACGCAGTATTTT
NA,TRBD1,TRBJ2-1,TRBV5-5,CASSQQGASYNEQFF,TGTGCCAGCAGCCAGCAGGGGGCCTCCTACAATGAGCAGTTCTTC
NA,NA,TRBJ1-6,TRBV4-1,CASSQDPSVISYNSPLHF,TGCGCCAGCAGCCAAGATCCCTCGGTCATCTCCTATAATTCACCCCTCCACTTT
NA,TRBD1,TRBJ2-1,TRBV7-9,CASLRGTGANNEQFF,TGTGCCAGCCTGAGGGGGACAGGGGCGAACAATGAGCAGTTCTTC
NA,TRBD1,TRBJ2-3,TRBV2,CASSEGQITDTQYF,TGTGCCAGCAGTGAGGGACAGATCACAGATACGCAGTATTTT
NA,TRBD1,TRBJ2-7,TRBV5-1,CASSSRTGSSYEQYF,TGCGCCAGCAGCTCCCGGACAGGGTCATCCTACGAGCAGTACTTC
NA,NA,TRBJ2-3,TRBV5-1,CASSLEGSTDTQYF,TGCGCCAGCAGCTTGGAGGGGAGCACAGATACGCAGTATTTT
NA,TRBD2,TRBJ2-2,TRBV24-1,CATTGGRASTGELFF,TGTGCCACCACCGGCGGGAGGGCAAGCACCGGGGAGCTGTTTTTT
NA,TRBD1,TRBJ1-1,TRBV6-6,CASSGAQGMNTEAFF,TGTGCCAGCAGCGGAGCACAGGGGATGAACACTGAAGCTTTCTTT
NA,NA,TRBJ1-1,TRBV5-1,CASSPGTGNTEAFF,TGCGCCAGCAGTCCCGGGACTGGGAACACTGAAGCTTTCTTT
NA,NA,TRBJ2-7,TRBV19,CASSIGGHEQYF,TGTGCCAGTAGTATCGGGGGACACGAGCAGTACTTC
NA,NA,TRBJ2-7,TRBV28,CASSLLPLSYEQYF,TGTGCCAGCAGTTTACTCCCCCTCTCCTACGAGCAGTACTTC
NA,NA,TRBJ1-5,TRBV28,CASSFIYTGAAQPQHF,TGTGCCAGCAGTTTTATTTATACGGGAGCCGCTCAGCCCCAGCATTTT
few,TRBD1,TRBJ2-7,TRBV19,CASSYRGSSYEQYF,TGTGCCAGTAGTTACAGGGGAAGTTCCTACGAGCAGTACTTC
NA,TRBD1,TRBJ2-1,TRBV11-2,CASSPGQGYYNEQFF,TGTGCCAGCAGCCCGGGACAGGGGTATTACAATGAGCAGTTCTTC
few,NA,TRBJ1-1,TRBV11-2,CASSLAYRSEAFF,TGTGCCAGCAGCTTAGCCTACAGGTCTGAAGCTTTCTTT
once,NA,TRBJ2-1,TRBV4-1,CASSQGAQRTSYNEQFF,TGCGCCAGCAGCCAAGGTGCTCAGCGGACTTCCTACAATGAGCAGTTCTTC
NA,NA,TRBJ1-2,TRBV28,CASSLRQGGGYTF,TGTGCCAGCAGTTTAAGGCAGGGAGGTGGCTACACCTTC
NA,TRBD2,TRBJ2-5,TRBV15,CATSSLSGLAGEETQYF,TGTGCCACCAGCAGCCTCTCGGGACTAGCGGGAGAAGAGACCCAGTACTTC
NA,TRBD2,TRBJ2-2,TRBV15,CATSRDTGTSARGELFF,TGTGCCACCAGCAGGGACACCGGGACTAGCGCCCGCGGGGAGCTGTTTTTT
NA,TRBD2,TRBJ2-1,TRBV28,CASSFSAGESRKSEQFF,TGTGCCAGCAGTTTTAGCGCGGGAGAATCTAGGAAGAGTGAGCAGTTCTTC
NA,TRBD1,TRBJ1-1,TRBV20-1,CSVPTGPEAFF,TGCAGTGTCCCGACAGGGCCGGAAGCTTTCTTT
NA,TRBD1,TRBJ2-3,TRBV5-6,CASSEGQVRTDTQYF,TGTGCCAGCAGCGAAGGACAGGTCCGCACAGATACGCAGTATTTT
NA,NA,TRBJ1-2,TRBV5-1,CASSSVKRGYGYTF,TGCGCCAGCAGCTCTGTAAAGAGAGGCTATGGCTACACCTTC
NA,TRBD2,TRBJ2-1,TRBV7-2,CASSSLAGGSNEQFF,TGTGCCAGCAGCTCCCTAGCGGGAGGCAGCAATGAGCAGTTCTTC
NA,TRBD2,TRBJ2-7,TRBV28,CASSLGGGPYEQYF,TGTGCCAGCAGTTTAGGCGGGGGTCCCTACGAGCAGTACTTC
NA,TRBD2,TRBJ2-1,TRBV11-2,CASSLGGGDNEQFF,TGTGCCAGCAGCTTAGGCGGGGGGGACAATGAGCAGTTCTTC
NA,TRBD1,TRBJ1-4,TRBV7-8,CASSLLGQAGNEKLFF,TGTGCCAGCAGCTTACTGGGACAGGCCGGTAATGAAAAACTGTTTTTT
NA,TRBD2,TRBJ2-4,TRBV5-1,CASSPGTSGRAANIQYF,TGCGCCAGCAGTCCCGGGACTAGCGGGAGGGCCGCGAACATTCAGTACTTC
NA,TRBD1,TRBJ2-4,TRBV18,CASSTRDSDKNIQYF,TGTGCCAGCTCAACAAGGGACAGTGACAAAAACATTCAGTACTTC
NA,TRBD1,TRBJ2-2,TRBV5-1,CASSLVQGEGVTGELFF,TGCGCCAGCAGCTTGGTCCAGGGGGAAGGGGTCACCGGGGAGCTGTTTTTT
NA,TRBD1,TRBJ1-2,TRBV6-2/TRBV6-3,CASSPKPGQSEMGYGYTF,TGTGCCAGCAGCCCAAAACCGGGACAGTCGGAGATGGGCTATGGCTACACCTTC
NA,NA,TRBJ1-5,TRBV24-1,CATSDLGRNQPQHF,TGTGCCACCAGTGACCTTGGGCGCAATCAGCCCCAGCATTTT
NA,NA,TRBJ2-5,TRBV2,CASSVRKGGETQYF,TGTGCCAGCAGCGTTCGTAAGGGGGGGGAGACCCAGTACTTC
NA,TRBD2,TRBJ2-2,TRBV24-1,CATSDPQSGSYTGELFF,TGTGCCACCAGTGATCCCCAAAGCGGGAGTTACACCGGGGAGCTGTTTTTT
once,TRBD2,TRBJ2-1,TRBV10-2,CARRTSGRQSPCVSYNEQFF,TGCGCCAGGCGGACTAGCGGGAGGCAGAGTCCCTGTGTCTCCTACAATGAGCAGTTCTTC
NA,TRBD2,TRBJ2-7,TRBV28,CASSLVEGRGYEQYF,TGTGCCAGCAGTTTGGTCGAAGGGCGGGGGTACGAGCAGTACTTC
NA,TRBD1,TRBJ1-4,TRBV10-3,CAIGARGQDEKLFF,TGTGCCATAGGGGCGAGGGGACAGGATGAAAAACTGTTTTTT
NA,TRBD2,TRBJ2-7,TRBV7-2,CASSLDLLAGGRNEQYF,TGTGCCAGCAGCCTTGATCTACTAGCGGGAGGGCGAAACGAGCAGTACTTC
once,TRBD2,TRBJ2-7,TRBV6-4,CASSTLAGPSYEQYF,TGTGCCAGCAGCACACTAGCGGGGCCTTCCTACGAGCAGTACTTC